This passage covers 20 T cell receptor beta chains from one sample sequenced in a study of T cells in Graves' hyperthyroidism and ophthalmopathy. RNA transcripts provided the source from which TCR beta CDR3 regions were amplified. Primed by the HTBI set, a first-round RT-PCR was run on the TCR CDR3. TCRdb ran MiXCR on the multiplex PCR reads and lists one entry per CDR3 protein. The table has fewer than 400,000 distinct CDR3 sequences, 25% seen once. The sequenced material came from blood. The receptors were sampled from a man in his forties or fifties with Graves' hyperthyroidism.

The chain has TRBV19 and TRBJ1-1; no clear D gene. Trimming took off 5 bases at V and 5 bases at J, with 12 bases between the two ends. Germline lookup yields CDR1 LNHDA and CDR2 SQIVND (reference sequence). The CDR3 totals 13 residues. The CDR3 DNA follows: TGTGCCAGTAGTGTGGTTTTGGGGACTGAAGCTTTCTTT. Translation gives CASSVVLGTEAFF. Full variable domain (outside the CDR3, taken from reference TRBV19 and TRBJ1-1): DGGITQSPKYLFRKEGQNVTLSCEQNLNHDAMYWYRQDPGQGLRLIYYSQIVNDFQKGDIAEGYSVSREKKESFPLTVTSAQKNPTAFYLCASSVVLGTEAFFGQGTRLTVV.

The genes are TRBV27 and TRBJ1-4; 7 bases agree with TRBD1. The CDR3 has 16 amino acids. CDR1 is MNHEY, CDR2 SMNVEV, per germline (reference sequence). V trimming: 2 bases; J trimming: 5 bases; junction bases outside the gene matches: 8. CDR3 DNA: TGTGCCAGCAGTTTAGGATACACAGGGGAAAATGAAAAACTGTTTTTT. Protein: CASSLGYTGENEKLFF.

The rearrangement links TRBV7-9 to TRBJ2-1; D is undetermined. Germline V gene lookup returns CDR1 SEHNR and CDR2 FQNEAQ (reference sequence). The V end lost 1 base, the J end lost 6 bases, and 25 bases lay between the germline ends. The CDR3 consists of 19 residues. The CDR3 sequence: CASSLGGWEVYEKGNEQFF. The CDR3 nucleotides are TGTGCCAGCAGCTTAGGAGGATGGGAAGTTTACGAAAAAGGCAATGAGCAGTTCTTC. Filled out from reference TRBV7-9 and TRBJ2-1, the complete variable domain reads DTGVSQNPRHKITKRGQNVTFRCDPISEHNRLYWYRQTLGQGPEFLTYFQNEAQLEKSRLLSDRFSAERPKGSFSTLEIQRTEQGDSAMYLCASSLGGWEVYEKGNEQFFGPGTRLTVL.

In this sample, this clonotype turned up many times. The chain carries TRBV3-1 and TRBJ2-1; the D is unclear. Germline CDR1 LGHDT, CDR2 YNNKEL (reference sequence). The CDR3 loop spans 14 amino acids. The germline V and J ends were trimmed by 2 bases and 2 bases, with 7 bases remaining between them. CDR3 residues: CASSQLDPYNEQFF. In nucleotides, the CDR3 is TGTGCCAGCAGCCAACTTGACCCCTACAATGAGCAGTTCTTC.

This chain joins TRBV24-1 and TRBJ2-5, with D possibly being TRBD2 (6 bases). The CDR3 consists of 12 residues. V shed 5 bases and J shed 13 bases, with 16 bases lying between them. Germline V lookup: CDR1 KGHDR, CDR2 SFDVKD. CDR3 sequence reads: CATSVSGTPLYF. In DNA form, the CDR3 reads TGTGCCACCAGTGTCTCCGGGACTCCCTTGTACTTC.

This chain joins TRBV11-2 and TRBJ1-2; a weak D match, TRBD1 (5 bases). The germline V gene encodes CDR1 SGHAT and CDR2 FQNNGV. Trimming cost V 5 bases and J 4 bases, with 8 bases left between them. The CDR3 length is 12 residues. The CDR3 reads CASSGDLYGYTF. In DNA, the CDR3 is TGTGCCAGCAGCGGGGACCTCTATGGCTACACCTTC.

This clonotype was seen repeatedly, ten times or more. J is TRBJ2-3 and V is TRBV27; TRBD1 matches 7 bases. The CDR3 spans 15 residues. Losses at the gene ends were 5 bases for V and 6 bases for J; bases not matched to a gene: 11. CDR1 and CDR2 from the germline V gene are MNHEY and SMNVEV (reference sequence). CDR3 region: CASSPPGQSADTQYF. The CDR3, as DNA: TGTGCCAGCAGTCCCCCGGGACAGTCGGCGGATACGCAGTATTTT.

The CDR3 bases are TGTGCCAGCAGTCGGGAGGCTAGCGGGACTAGCACAGATACGCAGTATTTT. Translation gives CASSREASGTSTDTQYF. This chain connects TRBV2 to TRBJ2-3; 9 bases map to TRBD2. With 5 bases clipped from V and 0 bases from J, the junction kept 9 bases outside the gene matches. Germline V lookup: CDR1 SNHLY, CDR2 FYNNEI. This CDR3 spans 17 amino acids.

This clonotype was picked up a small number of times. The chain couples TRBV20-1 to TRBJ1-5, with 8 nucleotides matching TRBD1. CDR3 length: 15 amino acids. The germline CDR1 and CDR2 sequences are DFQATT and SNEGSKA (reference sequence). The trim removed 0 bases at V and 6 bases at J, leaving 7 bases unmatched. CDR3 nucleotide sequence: TGCAGTGCTAGAGATCTTTCAGGGGGCAGTCAGCCCCAGCATTTT. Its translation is CSARDLSGGSQPQHF.

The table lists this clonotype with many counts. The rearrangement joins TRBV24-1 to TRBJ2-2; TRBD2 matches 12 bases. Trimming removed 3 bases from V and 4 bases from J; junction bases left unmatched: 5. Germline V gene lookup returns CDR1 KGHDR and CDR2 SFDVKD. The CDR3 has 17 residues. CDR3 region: CATSDETSGRLTGELFF. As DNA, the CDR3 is TGTGCCACCAGTGATGAGACTAGCGGGAGACTCACCGGGGAGCTGTTTTTT.

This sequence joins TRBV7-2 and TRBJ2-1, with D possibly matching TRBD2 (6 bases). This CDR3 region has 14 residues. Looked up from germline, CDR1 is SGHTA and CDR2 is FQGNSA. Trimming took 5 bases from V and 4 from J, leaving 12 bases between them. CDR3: CASSAGSGYNEQFF. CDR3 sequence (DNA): TGTGCCAGCAGCGCGGGAAGCGGTTACAATGAGCAGTTCTTC. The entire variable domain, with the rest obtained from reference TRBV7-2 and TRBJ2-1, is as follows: GAGVSQSPSNKVTEKGKDVELRCDPISGHTALYWYRQSLGQGLEFLIYFQGNSAPDKSGLPSDRFSAERTGGSVSTLTIQRTQQEDSAVYLCASSAGSGYNEQFFGPGTRLTVL.

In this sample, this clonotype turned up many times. CDR3 amino acids: CASSPDRVETQYF. The CDR3 DNA reads as TGTGCCAGCAGTCCCGACAGGGTAGAGACCCAGTACTTC. The chain employs TRBV28 and TRBJ2-5; 7 positions match TRBD1. Looked up from germline, CDR1 is MDHEN and CDR2 is SYDVKM. This CDR3 has 13 residues. With 5 bases clipped from V and 4 bases from J, the junction kept 4 bases outside the gene matches.

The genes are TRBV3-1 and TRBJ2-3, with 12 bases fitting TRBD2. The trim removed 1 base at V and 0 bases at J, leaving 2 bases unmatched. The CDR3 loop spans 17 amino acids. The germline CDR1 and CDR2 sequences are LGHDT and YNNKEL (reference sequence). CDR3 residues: CASSQAGTSGSTDTQYF. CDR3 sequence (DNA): TGTGCCAGCAGCCAAGCCGGGACTAGCGGGAGCACAGATACGCAGTATTTT.

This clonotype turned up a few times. The CDR3 DNA is TGTGCCAGCAGTTCTGAGGGATCCTACGAGCAGTACTTC. Its protein is CASSSEGSYEQYF. This chain uses TRBV6-5 with TRBJ2-7, with D possibly matching TRBD2 (5 bases). This CDR3 spans 13 amino acids. Germline-derived CDR1 and CDR2 are MNHEY and SVGAGI. The V gene lost 4 bases and the J gene lost 1 base, with 8 bases spanning the gap.

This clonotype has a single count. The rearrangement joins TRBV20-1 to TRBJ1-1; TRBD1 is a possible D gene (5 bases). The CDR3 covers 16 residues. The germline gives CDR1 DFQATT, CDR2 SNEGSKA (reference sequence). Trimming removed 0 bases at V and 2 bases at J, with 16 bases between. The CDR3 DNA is TGCAGTGCTAGAGATTCGCGGACACCTACTAACACTGAAGCTTTCTTT. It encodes CSARDSRTPTNTEAFF.

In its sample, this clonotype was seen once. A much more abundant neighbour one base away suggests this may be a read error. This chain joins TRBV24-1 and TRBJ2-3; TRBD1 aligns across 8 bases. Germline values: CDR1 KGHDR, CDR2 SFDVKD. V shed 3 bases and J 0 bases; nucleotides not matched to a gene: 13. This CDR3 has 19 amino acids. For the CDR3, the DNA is TGTGCCACCAGTGATCCCGACAGGGGTACTCCTACTAGCACAGATACGCAGTATTTT. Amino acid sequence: CATSDPDRGTPTSTDTQYF.

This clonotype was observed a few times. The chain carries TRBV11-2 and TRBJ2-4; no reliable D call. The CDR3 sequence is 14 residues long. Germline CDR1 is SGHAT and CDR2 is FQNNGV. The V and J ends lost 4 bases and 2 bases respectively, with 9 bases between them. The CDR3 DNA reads TGTGCCAGCAGCTCTGATCTGACCAAAAACATTCAGTACTTC. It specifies CASSSDLTKNIQYF. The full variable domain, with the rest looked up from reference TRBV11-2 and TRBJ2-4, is EAGVAQSPRYKIIEKRQSVAFWCNPISGHATLYWYQQILGQGPKLLIQFQNNGVVDDSQLPKDRFSAERLKGVDSTLKIQPAKLEDSAVYLCASSSDLTKNIQYFGAGTRLSVL.

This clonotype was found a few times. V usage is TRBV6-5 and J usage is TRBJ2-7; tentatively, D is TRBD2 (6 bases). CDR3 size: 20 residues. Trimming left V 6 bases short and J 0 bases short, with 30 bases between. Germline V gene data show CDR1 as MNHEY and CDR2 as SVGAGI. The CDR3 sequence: CASRHSSDGRSGRISYEQYF. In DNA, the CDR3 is TGTGCCAGCAGACACTCTTCCGATGGGCGTAGCGGAAGGATCTCCTACGAGCAGTACTTC.

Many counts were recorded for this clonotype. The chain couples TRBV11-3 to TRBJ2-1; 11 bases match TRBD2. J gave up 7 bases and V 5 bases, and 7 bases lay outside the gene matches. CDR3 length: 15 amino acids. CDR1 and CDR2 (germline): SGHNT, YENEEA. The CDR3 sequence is CASSPGTSGDNEQFF. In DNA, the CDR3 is TGTGCCAGCAGCCCTGGGACTAGCGGAGATAATGAGCAGTTCTTC. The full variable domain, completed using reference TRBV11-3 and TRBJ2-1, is EAGVVQSPRYKIIEKKQPVAFWCNPISGHNTLYWYLQNLGQGPELLIRYENEEAVDDSQLPKDRFSAERLKGVDSTLKIQPAELGDSAVYLCASSPGTSGDNEQFFGPGTRLTVL.

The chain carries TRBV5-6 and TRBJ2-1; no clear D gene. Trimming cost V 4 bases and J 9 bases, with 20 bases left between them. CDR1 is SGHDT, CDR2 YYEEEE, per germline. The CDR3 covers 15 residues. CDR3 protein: CASSPKQPVAVEQFF. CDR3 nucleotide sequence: TGTGCCAGCAGCCCGAAACAACCCGTCGCCGTTGAGCAGTTCTTC.